One T cell receptor (beta chain) is described in this entry. The data belong to a study of T cell changes during pregnancy in multiple sclerosis. Sequencing used immunoSEQ multiplex PCR; TCRdb keeps in-frame clones, though not all of them. Among approximately 94,000 clones, roughly 90% were seen once, and the ten largest hold about 2%. CDR3 length: 12 residues. CDR1 and CDR2 from the germline V gene are SQVTM and ANQGSEA. V was pared by 3 bases and J by 3 bases, with 8 bases between. The chain has TRBV29-1 and TRBJ2-5; TRBD1 might be the D (6 bases). Specimen: peripheral blood, collected after pregnancy. The clonotype originates from a female donor with multiple sclerosis, enrolled in a pregnancy study. The CDR3 is CSVDEGEETQYF. CDR3 sequence (DNA): TGCAGCGTTGATGAGGGGGAAGAGACCCAGTACTTC.